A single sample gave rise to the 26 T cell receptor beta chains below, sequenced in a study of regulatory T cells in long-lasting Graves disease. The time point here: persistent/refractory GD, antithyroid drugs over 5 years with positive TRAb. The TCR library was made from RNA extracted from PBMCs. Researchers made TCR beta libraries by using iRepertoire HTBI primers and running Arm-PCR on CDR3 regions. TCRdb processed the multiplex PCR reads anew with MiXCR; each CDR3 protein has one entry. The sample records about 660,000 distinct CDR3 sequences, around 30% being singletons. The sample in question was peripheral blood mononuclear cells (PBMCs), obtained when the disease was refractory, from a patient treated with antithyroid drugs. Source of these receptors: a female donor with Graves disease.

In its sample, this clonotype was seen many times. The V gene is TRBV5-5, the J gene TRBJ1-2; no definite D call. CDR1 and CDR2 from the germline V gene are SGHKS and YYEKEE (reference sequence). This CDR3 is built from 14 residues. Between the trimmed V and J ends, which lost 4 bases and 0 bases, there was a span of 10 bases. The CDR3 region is CASSRPSSNYGYTF. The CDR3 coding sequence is TGTGCCAGCAGCCGACCATCTTCTAACTATGGCTACACCTTC.

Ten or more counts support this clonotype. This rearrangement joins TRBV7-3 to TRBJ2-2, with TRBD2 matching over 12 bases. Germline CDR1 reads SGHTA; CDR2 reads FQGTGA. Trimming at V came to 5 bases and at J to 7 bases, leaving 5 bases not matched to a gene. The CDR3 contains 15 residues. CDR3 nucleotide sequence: TGTGCCAGCAGCCCGACTAGCGGGAGTGGCGGGGAGCTGTTTTTT. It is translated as CASSPTSGSGGELFF.

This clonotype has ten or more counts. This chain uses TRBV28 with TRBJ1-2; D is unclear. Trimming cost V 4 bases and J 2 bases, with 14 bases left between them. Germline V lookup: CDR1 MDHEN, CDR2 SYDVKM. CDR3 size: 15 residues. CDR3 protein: CASSSRAARNYGYTF. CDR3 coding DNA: TGTGCCAGCAGTTCTCGGGCGGCTCGCAACTATGGCTACACCTTC.

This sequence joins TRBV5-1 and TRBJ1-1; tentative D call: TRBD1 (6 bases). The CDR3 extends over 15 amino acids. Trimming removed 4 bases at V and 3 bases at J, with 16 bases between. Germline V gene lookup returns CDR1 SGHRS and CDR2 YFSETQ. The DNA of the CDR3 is TGCGCCAGCAGCCAACAGGGTCTTGGCGACACTGAAGCTTTCTTT. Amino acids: CASSQQGLGDTEAFF. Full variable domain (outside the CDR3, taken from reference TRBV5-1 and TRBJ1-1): KAGVTQTPRYLIKTRGQQVTLSCSPISGHRSVSWYQQTPGQGLQFLFEYFSETQRNKGNFPGRFSGRQFSNSRSEMNVSTLELGDSALYLCASSQQGLGDTEAFFGQGTRLTVV.

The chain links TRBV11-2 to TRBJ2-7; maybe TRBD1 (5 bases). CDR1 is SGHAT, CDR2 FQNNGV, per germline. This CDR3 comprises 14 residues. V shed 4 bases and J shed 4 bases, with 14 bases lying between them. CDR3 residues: CASSSYRQRYEQYF. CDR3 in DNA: TGTGCCAGCAGCTCGTATAGACAGAGATACGAGCAGTACTTC.

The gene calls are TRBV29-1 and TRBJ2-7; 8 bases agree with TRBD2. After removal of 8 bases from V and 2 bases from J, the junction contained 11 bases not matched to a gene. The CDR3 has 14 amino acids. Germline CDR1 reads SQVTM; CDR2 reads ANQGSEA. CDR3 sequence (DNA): TGCAGCACAAACGGGGCGGGAGGCGCCTACGAGCAGTACTTC. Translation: CSTNGAGGAYEQYF.

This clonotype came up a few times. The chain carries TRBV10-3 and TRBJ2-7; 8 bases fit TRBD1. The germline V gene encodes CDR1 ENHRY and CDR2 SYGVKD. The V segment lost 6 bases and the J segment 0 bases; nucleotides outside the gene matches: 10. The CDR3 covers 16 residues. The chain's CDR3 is CAIRSPNGQGSYEQYF. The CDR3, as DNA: TGTGCCATCAGATCCCCCAACGGACAGGGCTCCTACGAGCAGTACTTC.

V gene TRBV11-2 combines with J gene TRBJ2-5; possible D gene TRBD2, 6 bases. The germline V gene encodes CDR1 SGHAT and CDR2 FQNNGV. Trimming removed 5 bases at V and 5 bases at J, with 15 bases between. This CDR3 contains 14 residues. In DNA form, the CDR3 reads TGTGCCAGCAGCCCGATAGGAGGGGAGGAGACCCAGTACTTC. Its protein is CASSPIGGEETQYF.

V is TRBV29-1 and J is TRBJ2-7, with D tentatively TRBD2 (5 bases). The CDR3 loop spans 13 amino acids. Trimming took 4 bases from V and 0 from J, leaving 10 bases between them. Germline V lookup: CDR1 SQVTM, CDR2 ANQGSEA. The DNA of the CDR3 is TGCAGCGTTGTGACGGGGAACTCCTACGAGCAGTACTTC. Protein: CSVVTGNSYEQYF.

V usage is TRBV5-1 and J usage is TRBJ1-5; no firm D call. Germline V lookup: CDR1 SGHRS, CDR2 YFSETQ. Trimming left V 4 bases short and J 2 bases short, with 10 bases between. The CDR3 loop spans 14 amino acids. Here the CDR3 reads CASSPLMGNQPQHF. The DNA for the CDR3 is TGCGCCAGCAGCCCCCTTATGGGCAATCAGCCCCAGCATTTT.

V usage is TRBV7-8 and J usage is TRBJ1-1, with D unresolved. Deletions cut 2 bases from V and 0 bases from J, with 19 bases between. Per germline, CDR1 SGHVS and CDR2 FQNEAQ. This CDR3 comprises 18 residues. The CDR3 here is CASSLKGLQPIMNTEAFF. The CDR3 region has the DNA TGTGCCAGCAGCTTAAAAGGTCTACAGCCCATCATGAACACTGAAGCTTTCTTT.

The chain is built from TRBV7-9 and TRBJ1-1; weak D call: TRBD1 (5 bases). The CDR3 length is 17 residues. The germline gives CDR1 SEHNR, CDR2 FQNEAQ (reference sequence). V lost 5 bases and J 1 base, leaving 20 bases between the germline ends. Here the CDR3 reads CASSHDRALPPNTEAFF. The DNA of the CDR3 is TGTGCCAGCAGCCATGACAGAGCCCTTCCTCCGAACACTGAAGCTTTCTTT.

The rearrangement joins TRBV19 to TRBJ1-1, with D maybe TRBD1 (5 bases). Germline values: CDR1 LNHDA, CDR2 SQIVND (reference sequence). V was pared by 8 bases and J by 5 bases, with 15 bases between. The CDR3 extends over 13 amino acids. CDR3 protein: CASWGGRVTEAFF. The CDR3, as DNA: TGTGCCAGTTGGGGCGGAAGAGTAACTGAAGCTTTCTTT.

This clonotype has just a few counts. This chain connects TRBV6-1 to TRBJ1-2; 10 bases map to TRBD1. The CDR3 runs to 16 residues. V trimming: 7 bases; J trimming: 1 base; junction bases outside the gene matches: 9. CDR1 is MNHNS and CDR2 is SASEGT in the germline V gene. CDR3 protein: CASTREDRGLNYGYTF. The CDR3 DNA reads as TGTGCCAGCACCCGAGAAGACAGGGGGCTTAACTATGGCTACACCTTC.

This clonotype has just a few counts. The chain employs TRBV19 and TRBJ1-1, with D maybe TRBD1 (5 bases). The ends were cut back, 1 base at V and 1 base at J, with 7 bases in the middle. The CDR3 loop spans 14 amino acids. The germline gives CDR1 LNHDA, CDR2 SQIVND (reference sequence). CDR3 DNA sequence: TGTGCCAGTAGTATAGGACAGAGGAACACTGAAGCTTTCTTT. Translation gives CASSIGQRNTEAFF.

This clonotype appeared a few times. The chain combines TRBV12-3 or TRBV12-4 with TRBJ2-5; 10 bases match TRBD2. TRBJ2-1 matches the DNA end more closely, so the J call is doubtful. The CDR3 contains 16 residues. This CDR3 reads CASSLVGTSVYNEQFF. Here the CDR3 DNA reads TGTGCCAGCAGTTTAGTTGGGACTAGCGTCTATAATGAGCAGTTCTTC.

The CDR3 sequence is CATSRDTNRATNEKLFF. CDR3 nucleotide sequence: TGTGCCACCAGCAGAGATACGAACAGAGCTACTAATGAAAAACTGTTTTTT. This chain links TRBV15 with TRBJ1-4, with D hard to call. The CDR3 is 17 amino acids. From germline, CDR1 is LNHNV and CDR2 YYDKDF (reference sequence). V was pared by 0 bases and J by 2 bases, with 13 bases between.

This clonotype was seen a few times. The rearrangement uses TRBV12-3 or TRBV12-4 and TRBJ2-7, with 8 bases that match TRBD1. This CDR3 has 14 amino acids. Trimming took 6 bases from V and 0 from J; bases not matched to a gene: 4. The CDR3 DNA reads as TGTGCCAGCAGAGAGACAGGGGCCTCCTACGAGCAGTACTTC. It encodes CASRETGASYEQYF.

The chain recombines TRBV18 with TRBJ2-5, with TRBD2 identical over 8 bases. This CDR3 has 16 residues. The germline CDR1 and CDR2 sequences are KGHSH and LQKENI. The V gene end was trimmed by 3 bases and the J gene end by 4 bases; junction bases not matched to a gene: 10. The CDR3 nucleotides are TGTGCCAGCTCACCCGGATTAGCGGGAATAGGAGAGACCCAGTACTTC. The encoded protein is CASSPGLAGIGETQYF.

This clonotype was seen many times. This CDR3 reads CASTKQGGGGEAFF. In nucleotides, the CDR3 is TGTGCCAGCACAAAACAGGGCGGCGGAGGTGAAGCTTTCTTT. V usage is TRBV12-3 or TRBV12-4 and J usage is TRBJ1-1; D may be TRBD1 (6 bases). Trimming cost V 7 bases and J 7 bases, with 19 bases left between them. This CDR3 contains 14 residues.

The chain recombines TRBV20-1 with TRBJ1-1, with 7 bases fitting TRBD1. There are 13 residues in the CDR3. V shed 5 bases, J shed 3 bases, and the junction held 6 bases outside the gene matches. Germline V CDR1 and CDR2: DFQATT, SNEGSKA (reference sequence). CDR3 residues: CSAPTGWYTEAFF. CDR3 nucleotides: TGCAGTGCTCCGACAGGGTGGTACACTGAAGCTTTCTTT.

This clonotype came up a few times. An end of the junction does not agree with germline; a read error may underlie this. CDR3 nucleotides: TGTGCCAGCAGTTTAGGAGTATACGAAAAACTGTTTTTT. Its translation is CASSLGVYEKLFF. The rearrangement joins TRBV7-9 to TRBJ1-4; no reliable D call. Germline assignment: CDR1 SEHNR and CDR2 FQNEAQ (reference sequence). The CDR3 length is 13 residues.

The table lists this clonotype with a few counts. CDR3 sequence: CASSGPGQGAYEQYF. As DNA, the CDR3 is TGTGCCAGCAGTGGCCCGGGACAGGGGGCCTACGAGCAGTACTTC. The V and J genes are TRBV6-2 or TRBV6-3 and TRBJ2-7; 11 bases are a match to TRBD1. Germline V gives CDR1 MNHEY, CDR2 SVGEGT. This CDR3 region has 15 residues. J was trimmed by 2 bases and V by 5 bases; bases with no gene match: 5.

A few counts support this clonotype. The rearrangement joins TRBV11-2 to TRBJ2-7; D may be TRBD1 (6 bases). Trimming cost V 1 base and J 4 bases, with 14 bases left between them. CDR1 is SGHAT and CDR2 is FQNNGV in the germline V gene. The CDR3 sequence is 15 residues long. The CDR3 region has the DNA TGTGCCAGCAGCTTAGTTACAGGGTCTTCGTACGAGCAGTACTTC. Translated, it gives CASSLVTGSSYEQYF.

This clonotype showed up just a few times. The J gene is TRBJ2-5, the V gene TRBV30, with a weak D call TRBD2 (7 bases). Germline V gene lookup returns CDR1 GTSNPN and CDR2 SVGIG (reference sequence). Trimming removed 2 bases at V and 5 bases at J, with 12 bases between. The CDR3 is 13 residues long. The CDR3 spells CAWSRGGGETQYF. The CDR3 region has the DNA TGTGCCTGGAGTAGGGGGGGAGGGGAGACCCAGTACTTC.

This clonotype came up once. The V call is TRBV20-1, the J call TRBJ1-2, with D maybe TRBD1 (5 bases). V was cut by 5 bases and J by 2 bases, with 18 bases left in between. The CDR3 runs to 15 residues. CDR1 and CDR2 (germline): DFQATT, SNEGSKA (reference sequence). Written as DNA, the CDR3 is TGCAGTGCTCAGAAGCTCGGGGGAGTAAACTATGGCTACACCTTC. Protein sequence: CSAQKLGGVNYGYTF.